One sample yielded the 29 T cell receptor beta chains listed below, sequenced in a study of T cells in Graves' hyperthyroidism and ophthalmopathy. The investigators amplified TCR beta CDR3 regions from RNA transcripts. Using the HTBI primer set, a first-round RT-PCR was run on the TCR CDR3. TCRdb called the multiplex PCR reads again in MiXCR, with one record for every CDR3 protein. This table has some 180,000 distinct CDR3 sequences, over 15% appearing once. The sequenced sample was blood. The receptors derive from a woman aged 45 to 65 with Graves' hyperthyroidism.

This clonotype was observed at least ten times. V and J are TRBV6-1 and TRBJ1-4, with a weak D call TRBD1 (6 bases). The germline V and J ends were trimmed by 4 bases and 8 bases, with 17 bases remaining between them. The CDR3 has 15 amino acids. Germline CDR1 and CDR2: MNHNS and SASEGT. DNA for the CDR3: TGTGCCAGCAGTGCTCAACAGGGTGCAGGGGAAAAACTGTTTTTT. Translation: CASSAQQGAGEKLFF.

This clonotype was detected ten times or more. The rearrangement joins TRBV3-1 to TRBJ1-5; tentatively, D is TRBD1 (5 bases). V dropped 0 bases and J dropped 2 bases, with 14 bases sitting between them. This CDR3 has 17 residues. Germline-derived CDR1 and CDR2 are LGHDT and YNNKEL (reference sequence). CDR3 nucleotides: TGTGCCAGCAGCCAAGATAGGGGAGGGTTTGGCAATCAGCCCCAGCATTTT. Its protein product is CASSQDRGGFGNQPQHF.

This clonotype was found many times. The rearrangement uses TRBV9 and TRBJ1-6; 7 bases fit TRBD1. The junction had 2 bases not matched to a gene; V was cut back by 0 bases and J by 5 bases. Per the germline V gene, CDR1 is SGDLS and CDR2 is YYNGEE. This CDR3 spans 15 amino acids. The CDR3 sequence: CASSVGGGDNSPLHF. The CDR3 DNA is TGTGCCAGCAGCGTAGGAGGGGGCGATAATTCACCCCTCCACTTT.

This clonotype showed up many times. This chain's CDR3 is CASHDGTARRNVNTEAFF. The DNA for the CDR3 is TGTGCCAGCCATGACGGGACAGCTCGAAGGAATGTGAACACTGAAGCTTTCTTT. The V and J genes are TRBV7-9 and TRBJ1-1; 7 bases agree with TRBD1. The CDR3 is 18 amino acids. Trimming removed 8 bases from V and 0 bases from J; junction bases left unmatched: 18. Germline CDR1 and CDR2: SEHNR and FQNEAQ (reference sequence).

This clonotype was recorded at least ten times. CDR3 region: CASGPGQGNTEAFF. As DNA, the CDR3 is TGTGCTAGTGGCCCGGGACAGGGGAACACTGAAGCTTTCTTT. The chain has TRBV12-5 and TRBJ1-1; TRBD1 matches 9 bases. Trimming at V came to 6 bases and at J to 1 base, leaving 3 bases not matched to a gene. The CDR3 is 14 residues long. The germline CDR1 and CDR2 sequences are LGHNT and FRNRAP.

This sequence joins TRBV27 and TRBJ1-6; tentatively, D is TRBD1 (5 bases). Trimming left V 1 base short and J 6 bases short, with 10 bases between. The CDR3 consists of 15 residues. Germline CDR1 and CDR2: MNHEY and SMNVEV (reference sequence). The DNA for the CDR3 is TGTGCCAGCAGTTTATACTCCGGGGGTAATTCACCCCTCCACTTT. It codes for CASSLYSGGNSPLHF.

This clonotype was counted between two and nine times. In DNA form, the CDR3 reads TGTGCCAGCAGCCCCGGGCGACGTAACCTCCTCGGCTACACCTTC. This codes for CASSPGRRNLLGYTF. The J gene is TRBJ1-2, the V gene TRBV27; no definite D call. The CDR3 totals 15 residues. The germline V and J ends were trimmed by 6 bases and 8 bases, with 22 bases remaining between them. Looked up from germline, CDR1 is MNHEY and CDR2 is SMNVEV (reference sequence).

On this clonotype itself: This may be a read error: a much more frequent sequence differs by one nucleotide. The chain recombines TRBV7-9 with TRBJ2-1; possibly TRBD2 for D (6 bases). This CDR3 region has 14 residues. Germline values: CDR1 SEHNR, CDR2 FQNEAQ (reference sequence). CDR3 nucleotide sequence: TGTGCCAGCAGCTTAGAAGTGGACTACAATGAGCAGTCCTTC. The encoded protein is CASSLEVDYNEQSF.

The sample holds many counts of this clonotype. The chain joins TRBV11-2 to TRBJ2-4; TRBD2 aligns across 9 bases. The CDR3 loop spans 16 amino acids. V shed 5 bases and J 9 bases; nucleotides not matched to a gene: 14. Germline CDR1 and CDR2: SGHAT and FQNNGV. The CDR3 loop reads CASSVGLAGPLGIQYF. In DNA form, the CDR3 reads TGTGCCAGCAGCGTCGGGCTAGCGGGGCCCCTCGGCATTCAGTACTTC.

This clonotype came up once. The rearrangement links TRBV12-3 or TRBV12-4 to TRBJ1-1; D not resolved. V lost 3 bases to trimming and J lost 0 bases, with 17 bases between them. The CDR3 consists of 17 residues. This CDR3 is CASSFNDHGNLNTEAFF. The CDR3 nucleotides read TGTGCCAGCAGTTTCAATGATCACGGGAATTTGAACACTGAAGCTTTCTTT.

In its sample, this clonotype was seen many times. One junction end does not reproduce the germline sequence, and a read error may be involved. V gene TRBV14 combines with J gene TRBJ1-1; the D is unclear. There are 14 residues in the CDR3. CDR1 is SGHDN, CDR2 FVKESK, per germline. This chain's CDR3 is CASSQVGGLTEAFF. CDR3 sequence (DNA): TGTGCCAGCAGCCAAGTGGGTGGGTTGACTGAAGCTTTTTTT.

In this sample, this clonotype turned up many times. The chain recombines TRBV7-9 with TRBJ2-3; tentative D call: TRBD1 (6 bases). The CDR3 spans 12 residues. Germline values: CDR1 SEHNR, CDR2 FQNEAQ (reference sequence). The V gene lost 7 bases and the J gene lost 5 bases, with 10 bases spanning the gap. The CDR3 region is CASTEGGDTQYF. CDR3 DNA: TGTGCCAGCACTGAAGGGGGAGATACGCAGTATTTT.

The V and J genes are TRBV28 and TRBJ1-1, with D unresolved. Trimming removed 6 bases from V and 1 base from J, with 9 bases in between. Germline loops: CDR1 MDHEN, CDR2 SYDVKM. The CDR3 is 13 amino acids. CDR3 sequence reads: CASRLLKNTEAFF. CDR3 DNA: TGTGCCAGCAGGCTCCTCAAGAACACTGAAGCTTTCTTT. Based on the CDR3 plus reference TRBV28 and TRBJ1-1, the full variable domain is DVKVTQSSRYLVKRTGEKVFLECVQDMDHENMFWYRQDPGLGLRLIYFSYDVKMKEKGDIPEGYSVSREKKERFSLILESASTNQTSMYLCASRLLKNTEAFFGQGTRLTVV.

This clonotype has a count of ten or more. The chain is built from TRBV7-3 and TRBJ2-3; possibly TRBD1 or TRBD2 for D (5 bases each). Trimming took off 5 bases at V and 2 bases at J, with 14 bases between the two ends. Germline assignment: CDR1 SGHTA and CDR2 FQGTGA. CDR3 length: 15 amino acids. DNA for the CDR3: TGTGCCAGCAGCGGCAGGGACGGAAACACAGATACGCAGTATTTT. It translates to CASSGRDGNTDTQYF.

The chain links TRBV7-9 to TRBJ1-3, with D possibly being TRBD1 (6 bases). Per germline, CDR1 SEHNR and CDR2 FQNEAQ (reference sequence). The CDR3 loop spans 13 amino acids. Trimming removed 4 bases from V and 7 bases from J, with 11 bases in between. The CDR3 protein is CASSYRERNTIYF. The CDR3 DNA reads TGTGCCAGCAGCTACAGGGAAAGGAACACCATATATTTT.

In this sample, this clonotype turned up many times. The V gene is TRBV20-1, the J gene TRBJ2-7, with TRBD1 matching over 8 bases. The trim removed 6 bases at V and 2 bases at J, leaving 6 bases unmatched. CDR1 is DFQATT, CDR2 SNEGSKA, per germline (reference sequence). The CDR3 covers 13 residues. In DNA, the CDR3 is TGCAGTGCAGAGGGACAGGAAACCTACGAGCAGTACTTC. Its protein is CSAEGQETYEQYF.

Only a few counts were recorded for this clonotype. V usage is TRBV6-1 and J usage is TRBJ2-5, with D perhaps assigned TRBD1 or TRBD2 (5 bases each). The germline gives CDR1 MNHNS, CDR2 SASEGT. The CDR3 covers 21 residues. Trimming cost V 0 bases and J 3 bases, with 29 bases left between them. As DNA, the CDR3 is TGTGCCAGCAGTGAAGCGGGCGTTCTCGGGGCCGGGGTTCGAACCAAAGAGACCCAGTACTTC. Amino acids: CASSEAGVLGAGVRTKETQYF.

This clonotype came up many times. The rearrangement uses TRBV13 and TRBJ2-2; D gene unclear. This CDR3 comprises 13 residues. The V end was cut by 5 bases, the J end by 1 base, with 5 bases between. Looked up from germline, CDR1 is PRHDT and CDR2 is FYEKMQ (reference sequence). CDR3 sequence: CASSPQNTGELFF. Here the CDR3 DNA reads TGTGCCAGCAGCCCCCAGAACACCGGGGAGCTGTTTTTT. Using reference TRBV13 and TRBJ2-2 for the parts outside the CDR3, the full variable domain is AAGVIQSPRHLIKEKRETATLKCYPIPRHDTVYWYQQGPGQDPQFLISFYEKMQSDKGSIPDRFSAQQFSDYHSELNMSSLELGDSALYFCASSPQNTGELFFGEGSRLTVL.

The chain uses TRBV20-1 and TRBJ2-3, with D possibly matching TRBD1 (6 bases). The CDR3 is 13 amino acids. Looked up from germline, CDR1 is DFQATT and CDR2 is SNEGSKA (reference sequence). Trimming left V 3 bases short and J 2 bases short, with 9 bases between. The CDR3 DNA is TGCAGTGCTAGTCAGGGGTTCACAGATACGCAGTATTTT. It is translated as CSASQGFTDTQYF.

This clonotype was found a few times. The rearrangement joins TRBV7-3 to TRBJ2-1; the D call may be TRBD1 or TRBD2 (6 bases each). The CDR3 runs to 16 residues. V dropped 1 base and J dropped 5 bases, with 15 bases sitting between them. Germline loops: CDR1 SGHTA, CDR2 FQGTGA. The CDR3 loop is CASSLSSGAGNNEQFF. The CDR3 DNA reads as TGTGCCAGCAGCTTAAGTTCGGGGGCCGGTAACAATGAGCAGTTCTTC.

This clonotype was counted many times. V and J are TRBV14 and TRBJ2-2, with D unclear. Trimming took 1 base from V and 8 from J, leaving 2 bases between them. The germline gives CDR1 SGHDN, CDR2 FVKESK. The CDR3 has 11 amino acids. CDR3 protein: CASSQGGELFF. The CDR3 DNA sequence: TGTGCCAGCAGCCAAGGAGGGGAGCTGTTTTTT.

This clonotype came up many times. The rearrangement links TRBV7-9 to TRBJ2-5; 11 bases line up with TRBD2. Germline-derived CDR1 and CDR2 are SEHNR and FQNEAQ (reference sequence). The ends lost 5 bases at V and 5 bases at J; junction bases unmatched: 7. The CDR3 length is 15 residues. CDR3 sequence (DNA): TGTGCCAGCAGCCATAGCGGGGGGGCCCGGGAGACCCAGTACTTC. Its translation: CASSHSGGARETQYF.

This chain links TRBV3-1 with TRBJ1-4; no reliable D call. CDR3 length: 12 residues. Germline values: CDR1 LGHDT, CDR2 YNNKEL (reference sequence). Trimming removed 0 bases at V and 8 bases at J, with 4 bases between. CDR3 residues: CASSQDPEKLFF. CDR3 bases: TGTGCCAGCAGCCAAGACCCGGAAAAACTGTTTTTT.

This clonotype showed up just a few times. Since a much larger clone is just one base distant, this may be a read error. The CDR3 carries no conserved terminal phenylalanine or tryptophan, so it likely arises from a read error. The rearrangement joins TRBV20-1 to TRBJ2-5; unclear D gene. This CDR3 comprises 16 residues. V shed 5 bases and J shed 0 bases, with 19 bases lying between them. Germline CDR1 and CDR2: DFQATT and SNEGSKA (reference sequence). CDR3 amino acids: CSAPIPDSWYQETQYL. For the CDR3, the DNA is TGCAGTGCTCCTATCCCAGACTCATGGTACCAAGAGACCCAGTACCTC.

This clonotype was counted many times. The chain has TRBV7-3 and TRBJ1-5; D not resolved. The V end was cut by 3 bases, the J end by 6 bases, with 9 bases between. CDR1 SGHTA and CDR2 FQGTGA come from the germline V gene. This CDR3 is 13 amino acids long. The CDR3 region is CASSFSPGQPQHF. In DNA form, the CDR3 reads TGTGCCAGCAGCTTCTCCCCAGGTCAGCCCCAGCATTTT.

In its sample, this clonotype was seen many times. The CDR3 DNA follows: TGCAGTGCTACGGGGCCCGATAATTTTGAAGCTTTCTTT. This codes for CSATGPDNFEAFF. The chain joins TRBV20-1 to TRBJ1-1, with D tentatively TRBD1 (5 bases). The CDR3 has 13 amino acids. In germline, CDR1 is DFQATT, CDR2 SNEGSKA (reference sequence). V lost 4 bases and J lost 7, with 16 bases in between.

Comments on this clonotype: Since a much larger clone is just one base distant, this may be a read error. The chain links TRBV9 to TRBJ2-3; 7 nucleotides line up with TRBD1. This CDR3 region has 15 residues. Per the germline V gene, CDR1 is SGDLS and CDR2 is YYNGEE. The DNA for the CDR3 is TGTGCCAGCAGCGTACCCAAAGGGGGCACAGATATGCAGTATTTT. It codes for CASSVPKGGTDMQYF.

This clonotype was seen ten or more times. The gene calls are TRBV7-2 and TRBJ1-4; D may be TRBD1 (5 bases). Germline V gene data show CDR1 as SGHTA and CDR2 as FQGNSA. Trimming pared 2 bases from V and 7 bases from J, leaving 17 bases between. CDR3 length equals 16 residues. Here the CDR3 reads CASSLMSVGGGEKLFF. The DNA for the CDR3 is TGTGCCAGCAGCTTAATGAGCGTGGGCGGGGGTGAAAAACTGTTTTTT.

At least ten counts were recorded for this clonotype. V usage is TRBV7-2 and J usage is TRBJ2-2, with 8 bases fitting TRBD1. The CDR3 sequence is 15 residues long. Germline CDR1 SGHTA, CDR2 FQGNSA. J was trimmed by 7 bases and V by 5 bases; bases with no gene match: 9. The CDR3 nucleotides are TGTGCCAGCAGCCCCCAGGGGGCGCTTGGCGGGGAGCTGTTTTTT. It translates to CASSPQGALGGELFF.